This T cell receptor beta chain is drawn from a study of Graves' ophthalmopathy and Graves' hyperthyroidism. From RNA, the CDR3 regions of TCR beta chains were amplified and sequenced. HTBI primers were employed in first-round RT-PCR, then a second-round multiplex PCR followed. TCRdb reanalysed the multiplex PCR reads using MiXCR and keeps one entry per CDR3 protein. This sample has some 400,000 distinct CDR3 sequences, with about a sixth found just once. Ineligible for inclusion were patients with other autoimmune diseases, uncontrolled infections, pregnancy or lactation. This TCR derives from a woman aged 18-29 years with Graves' ophthalmopathy. The sequencing sample was made of peripheral blood.

CDR3 DNA sequence: TGCGCCAGCAGCCCAGAGCCAGGGCAGTTATCCTACGAGCAGTACTTC. Protein sequence: CASSPEPGQLSYEQYF. The chain recombines TRBV5-1 with TRBJ2-7, with D tentatively TRBD1 (5 bases). Germline V gene sequence: CDR1 SGHRS, CDR2 YFSETQ. The V end was cut by 4 bases, the J end by 1 base, with 18 bases between. The CDR3 covers 16 residues.